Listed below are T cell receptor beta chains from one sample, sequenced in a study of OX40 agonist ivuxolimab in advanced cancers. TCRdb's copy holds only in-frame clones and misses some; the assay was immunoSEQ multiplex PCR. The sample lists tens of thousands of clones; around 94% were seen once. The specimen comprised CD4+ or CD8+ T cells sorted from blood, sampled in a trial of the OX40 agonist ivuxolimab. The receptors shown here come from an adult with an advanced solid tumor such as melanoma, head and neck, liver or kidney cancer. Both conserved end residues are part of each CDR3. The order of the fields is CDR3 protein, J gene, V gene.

CASKQGGEDSPLHF | TRBJ1-6 | TRBV2
CASSLGLGEALEQYF | TRBJ2-7 | TRBV11-2
CASSGPYARGDTEAFF | TRBJ1-1 | TRBV27
CASRGQGESEQYF | . | TRBV18
CASSQDLRAPNNEQFF | TRBJ2-1 | TRBV4-3
CASTEIEAFF | TRBJ1-1 | TRBV6-1
CASSSRGYEQYF | TRBJ2-7 | TRBV5-6
CASMWQGDTGELFF | TRBJ2-2 | TRBV28
CASSYYTGVSYEQYF | TRBJ2-7 | TRBV27
CASSQDPGGNYNEQFF | TRBJ2-1 | TRBV4-1
CASSRGQGIGDTGELFF | TRBJ2-2 | TRBV4-1
CAISERGLANTGELFF | TRBJ2-2 | TRBV10-3
CASSGMTGGIPDEQYF | TRBJ2-7 | TRBV5-8
CASSLGEGQPQHF | TRBJ1-5 | TRBV7-9
CASSFFALNTEAFF | TRBJ1-1 | TRBV28
CASSEGANSYEQYF | TRBJ2-7 | TRBV9
CASSTRTSGELGGSYEQYF | TRBJ2-7 | TRBV7-9
CASSVGENTEAFF | TRBJ1-1 | TRBV9
CASSYGGLGKLFF | TRBJ1-4 | TRBV27
CASSYEGYNSPLHF | TRBJ1-6 | TRBV6-6
CASMERGTGGSPLHF | TRBJ1-6 | TRBV19
CASSEEARVTYEQYF | TRBJ2-7 | TRBV10-1
CASSSLTQRGPYEQYF | TRBJ2-7 | TRBV27